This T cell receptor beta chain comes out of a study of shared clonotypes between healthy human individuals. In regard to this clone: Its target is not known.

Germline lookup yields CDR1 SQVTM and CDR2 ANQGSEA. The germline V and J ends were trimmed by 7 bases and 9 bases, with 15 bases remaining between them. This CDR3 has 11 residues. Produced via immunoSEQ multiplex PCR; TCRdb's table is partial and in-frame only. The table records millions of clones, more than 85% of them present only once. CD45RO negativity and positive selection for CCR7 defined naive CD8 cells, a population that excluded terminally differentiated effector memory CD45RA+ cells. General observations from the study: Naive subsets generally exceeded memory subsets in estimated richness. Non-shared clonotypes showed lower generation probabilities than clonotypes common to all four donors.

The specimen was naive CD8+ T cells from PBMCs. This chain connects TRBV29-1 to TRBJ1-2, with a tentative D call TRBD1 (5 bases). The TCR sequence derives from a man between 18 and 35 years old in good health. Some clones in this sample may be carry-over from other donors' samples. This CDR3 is CSAASGGSYTF. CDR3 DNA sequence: TGCAGCGCAGCTTCGGGGGGTAGCTACACCTTC.